This passage covers 14 T cell receptor beta chains from one sample sequenced in a study of shared clonotypes between healthy human individuals. Sequencing was performed with immunoSEQ multiplex PCR; in TCRdb, only in-frame clones are kept and a portion is missing. The sample shows over a million clones, roughly 96% of them seen only once. Sample: naive CD4+ T cells sorted from blood. Stated subset: CD45RA+ positively selected. The receptors were gathered from a man between 25 and 39 years old in good health.

The chain combines TRBV7-2 with TRBJ2-4; possibly TRBD2 for D (6 bases). This CDR3 spans 15 amino acids. V was trimmed by 3 bases and J by 7 bases, leaving 16 bases between them. CDR1 and CDR2 (germline): SGHTA, FQGNSA. The CDR3 DNA sequence: TGTGCCAGCAGCTTGGTTGGAACTAGCTCGAACATTCAGTACTTC. Translating gives CASSLVGTSSNIQYF.

CDR3 sequence (DNA): TGTGCCAGCAGCCATACTAGCGGGGCTGACGGGGCGCAGTATTTT. Protein: CASSHTSGADGAQYF. The rearrangement uses TRBV7-2 and TRBJ2-3; 10 positions match TRBD2. The CDR3 covers 15 residues. V lost 5 bases, J lost 10 bases, and 12 bases stayed unmatched. Germline loops: CDR1 SGHTA, CDR2 FQGNSA. The full variable domain, in which reference TRBV7-2 and TRBJ2-3 provide the parts outside the CDR3, is GAGVSQSPSNKVTEKGKDVELRCDPISGHTALYWYRQSLGQGLEFLIYFQGNSAPDKSGLPSDRFSAERTGGSVSTLTIQRTQQEDSAVYLCASSHTSGADGAQYFGPGTRLTVL.

This chain links TRBV9 with TRBJ2-7; perhaps TRBD2 as D (6 bases). Trimming removed 4 bases from V and 5 bases from J, with 22 bases in between. The germline V gene has CDR1 SGDLS and CDR2 YYNGEE. This CDR3 is built from 16 residues. In DNA form, the CDR3 reads TGTGCCAGCAGCCAGTCCCCGGGACTCACAGTAAACGAGCAGTACTTC. This codes for CASSQSPGLTVNEQYF.

The chain uses TRBV10-3 and TRBJ1-3; D is undetermined. In germline, CDR1 is ENHRY, CDR2 SYGVKD. This CDR3 has 15 residues. The V and J ends lost 7 bases and 1 base respectively, with 14 bases between them. Written as DNA, the CDR3 is TGTGCCATCACCGGCCTGGGGTCTTCTGGAAACACCATATATTTT. This translates into CAITGLGSSGNTIYF.

V and J are TRBV28 and TRBJ1-2, with TRBD1 matching 8 bases. The junction had 12 bases not matched to a gene; V was cut back by 8 bases and J by 4 bases. The CDR3 spans 15 residues. CDR1 is MDHEN and CDR2 is SYDVKM in the germline V gene. The chain's CDR3 is CASANPGGLGYGYTF. CDR3 DNA sequence: TGTGCCAGCGCAAACCCAGGGGGCCTGGGCTATGGCTACACCTTC.

This sequence joins TRBV5-4 and TRBJ2-2; 9 bases fit TRBD1. The CDR3 runs to 15 residues. V shed 5 bases, J shed 5 bases, and the junction held 7 bases outside the gene matches. The germline V gene encodes CDR1 SGHNT and CDR2 YYREEE (reference sequence). CDR3 sequence: CASRLGTGLTGELFF. The DNA of the CDR3 is TGTGCCAGCAGACTGGGGACAGGGCTTACCGGGGAGCTGTTTTTT.

The chain is built from TRBV6-1 and TRBJ2-4, with 8 positions matching TRBD1. CDR1 and CDR2 from the germline V gene are MNHNS and SASEGT. V was pared by 5 bases and J by 4 bases, with 4 bases of the junction left unmatched. CDR3 size: 14 residues. The CDR3 region is CASSRQGTKNIQYF. CDR3 DNA: TGTGCCAGCAGTCGACAGGGGACAAAAAACATTCAGTACTTC.

The V and J genes are TRBV9 and TRBJ2-3, with TRBD2 matching over 8 bases. The V and J ends lost 3 bases and 1 base, in that order; junction bases with no gene match: 4. The CDR3 extends over 15 amino acids. The germline V gene has CDR1 SGDLS and CDR2 YYNGEE. The CDR3, as DNA: TGTGCCAGCAGCGGACTAGCGTCTGGCACAGATACGCAGTATTTT. Translation gives CASSGLASGTDTQYF. Full variable domain (rest looked up from reference TRBV9 and TRBJ2-3): DSGVTQTPKHLITATGQRVTLRCSPRSGDLSVYWYQQSLDQGLQFLIQYYNGEERAKGNILERFSAQQFPDLHSELNLSSLELGDSALYFCASSGLASGTDTQYFGPGTRLTVL.

V and J are TRBV28 and TRBJ1-3; D not certain. The CDR3 length is 13 residues. Trimming took 5 bases from V and 2 from J, leaving 7 bases between them. Germline loops: CDR1 MDHEN, CDR2 SYDVKM. The CDR3 region has the DNA TGTGCCAGCAGTCGATCAACTGGAAACACCATATATTTT. This encodes CASSRSTGNTIYF.

The chain employs TRBV6-6 and TRBJ2-1, with 11 bases identical to TRBD2. The V gene end was trimmed by 4 bases and the J gene end by 6 bases; junction bases not matched to a gene: 5. Germline loops: CDR1 MNHNY, CDR2 SVGAGI (reference sequence). The CDR3 spans 15 residues. The CDR3 DNA sequence: TGTGCCAGCAGTTCGACTAGCGGGACCTCCAATGAGCAGTTCTTC. It yields the protein CASSSTSGTSNEQFF.

V and J are TRBV6-5 and TRBJ1-2, with D perhaps matching TRBD1 (6 bases). CDR1 and CDR2 from the germline V gene are MNHEY and SVGAGI. V was pared by 4 bases and J by 2 bases, with 8 bases between. This CDR3 has 13 residues. CDR3 loop: CASSLDRNYGYTF. The CDR3 DNA sequence: TGTGCCAGCAGTTTGGACAGAAACTATGGCTACACCTTC.

As DNA, the CDR3 is TGTGCCAGCAAACCCGGGGGGACTAGCGGGATCCGTTACAATGAGCAGTTCTTC. It codes for CASKPGGTSGIRYNEQFF. The chain employs TRBV28 and TRBJ2-1; the match to TRBD2 covers 13 bases. V shed 7 bases and J 4 bases; nucleotides not matched to a gene: 13. Germline CDR1 and CDR2: MDHEN and SYDVKM. The CDR3 extends over 18 amino acids.

This chain uses TRBV28 with TRBJ1-1; D is unclear. Germline V gene lookup returns CDR1 MDHEN and CDR2 SYDVKM. This CDR3 contains 15 residues. V was pared by 1 base and J by 1 base, with 10 bases between. The CDR3 spells CASSLFVSGNTEAFF. CDR3 DNA: TGTGCCAGCAGTTTATTTGTGTCTGGGAACACTGAAGCTTTCTTT.

This chain uses TRBV30 with TRBJ1-2; possibly TRBD1 for D (5 bases). The CDR3 loop spans 12 amino acids. The V gene's germline CDR1 is GTSNPN and CDR2 SVGIG (reference sequence). The V end was cut by 1 base, the J end by 6 bases, with 9 bases between. CDR3 nucleotides: TGTGCCTGGAGTGAGTCCAGGGATGGCTACACCTTC. This codes for CAWSESRDGYTF. The variable domain in full, completed from reference TRBV30 and TRBJ1-2, reads SQTIHQWPATLVQPVGSPLSLECTVEGTSNPNLYWYRQAAGRGLQLLFYSVGIGQISSEVPQNLSASRPQDRQFILSSKKLLLSDSGFYLCAWSESRDGYTFGSGTRLTVV.